This T cell receptor beta chain was sequenced during a study of cytomegalovirus exposure and HLA in healthy donors (dated 2017 in TCRdb). Context from the whole study: According to an earlier analysis of 450 to 650 of the donors, 200 million or so T cells yielded 120 million or so unique TCR beta sequences and about 300 Gb of sequence data. Roughly 290 gigabases of sequencing data and around 85 million unique TCR sequences made up an early release that covered some 640 HLA-typed donors. Among the roughly 390 genotyped donors, more than 70% belonged to the genetic ancestry cluster associated with self-reported Caucasian donors. The study was designed to test whether signatures of past pathogen exposure could be identified by cataloging public T cell receptors. The study used immunosequencing to profile the T cell repertoires of around 600 subjects and linked those repertoires to cytomegalovirus serostatus. In addition to the first cohort of 650 to 750 subjects, a separate validation cohort of 120 different subjects was used. To predict cytomegalovirus infection status, the study brought together high-throughput TCR immunosequencing, statistical association of individual TCRs with disease status, and machine learning. In a later analysis, previously published TCR beta repertoires from 500 to 750 donors were re-analyzed and high-resolution HLA genotyping was added so that TCR occurrence patterns could be studied. In the later analysis, no new phenotypic data were used to find candidate immune exposures; instead, reliance was placed on TCR beta sequences and their occurrence across donors. In an earlier analysis of 587 of the donors, high-throughput TCR beta sequencing was used to judge whether each TCR beta V gene segment behaved as functional or pseudogenic. Donor age, sex, ethnicity and CMV serostatus were compiled together with the repertoire data. Genome-wide SNP genotypes for about 55% of the roughly 670 donors were used in a later genetic analysis, which treated that subset as a discovery cohort. Every repertoire in the discovery cohort had been generated on one and the same sequencing platform. Class I and class II HLA loci were covered by the typing at four-digit resolution. Typing coverage differed by locus: A, B, C, DRB1 and DQB1 were typed in roughly 620-630 donors, DQA1 in 500 to 550, DPA1 in nearly 610, and DPB1 in approximately 450. Because of strong linkage in the cohort, four or five DR-DQ haplotypes were treated as single units for association and clustering. Among about 360 genotyped donors of the cohort, an average of approximately 250,000 unique TCR beta nucleotide sequences were sequenced per donor, around 20% of them non-productive. The paper as a whole reports these results and caveats: The study gave a list of 150 to 200 TCR beta chains associated with cytomegalovirus. A further reported finding was that TCR beta sequences accurately predicted the HLA-A and HLA-B alleles for most subjects in the first cohort. The only immune exposure information available for the cohort was CMV serostatus. Because counts were too low, some 16 rarely observed V segments, including chromosome 9 orphons, were excluded from the earlier analysis of 587 of the donors. The cohort was sequenced for TCR beta chains only, and without alpha or paired-chain data the features that could be detected were limited. A cluster of highly shared sequence variants was judged likely to be a technical artifact of the sequencing pipeline. V-gene and J-gene trimming of TCR beta chains was associated with a missense DCLRE1C variant in a later genetic analysis, and the association was replicated in an independent cohort. In a later analysis, several top co-occurrence clusters were reported to appear linked to parvovirus B19, influenza, CMV and Epstein-Barr virus. The authors suggested that the approach could potentially be generalized to other disease states and immunological phenotypes. In an earlier analysis of a few hundred of the donors, most TCR beta V segments were observed in productive rearrangements about 90% or about 30% of the time, broadly matching IMGT annotations. Because HLA typing was unavailable for some donors at each locus, only the typed subset was used in association tests. Most TCR sequences were seen in very few donors, while some public TCRs were found in many individuals. Correlated functional status among segregating V segments might be attributable to linkage disequilibrium, but an unknown experimental factor could not be ruled out. Compared with the roughly 710-donor mean, donors in an Asian-associated ancestry cluster had fewer N-insertions in productive TCRs, according to a later genetic analysis. A later analysis found that TCR association rates varied across HLA loci, with DRB1 alleles showing the most associated TCRs and HLA-C alleles the fewest. In vitro tests confirmed that a few of the cytomegalovirus-associated TCR beta chains recognize cytomegalovirus antigens. Most CMV-associated TCR beta chains appeared to be HLA-restricted in a later analysis, and the HLA associations seemed to be driven largely by CMV exposure. Sequencing depth was assumed to be roughly uniform across donors in the presence/absence analyses, though that assumption may not hold. In a later analysis, some 17,000 TCR beta sequences were associated with specific HLA alleles at a false discovery rate of 0.05. A later analysis found that HLA-associated TCR beta chains were more clonally expanded and had lower generation probabilities than equally common non-associated chains. The classifier was reported to diagnose cytomegalovirus status with high specificity and sensitivity in both the original and validation cohorts. Assigning TCR associations to individual alleles was difficult when HLA alleles, especially DR and DQ, strongly co-occurred.

On this clone itself: The specificity of this receptor is unknown. Within one base of it there is no much larger clone, and no base qualities were kept.

The protocol used for the library was the immunoSEQ multiplex PCR assay. For the multiplex PCR, a mixture combining 60 forward primers for TCR Vbeta segments and 13 reverse primers for TCR Jbeta segments was used. Amplification of the CDR3 region of rearranged TCR beta genes was performed with a multiplex PCR assay on genomic DNA. On the Illumina HiSeq System, the amplified TCR beta libraries were sequenced as 87-base-pair reads. The paper's data handling went like this. A later analysis counted some 80 million unique TCR beta chains across the 650 to 800 repertoires, and 9 million to 14 million of these chains were shared by at least two donors. A nearest-neighbor algorithm error-corrected the raw reads and collapsed the reads into unique sequences, merging closely related sequences to remove PCR and sequencing errors. To assign V, D and J gene segments, CDR3 sequences were aligned to IMGT reference sequences. For a sequence to be retained, at least a six-nucleotide match to both a V gene segment and a J gene segment was required. Rearrangements were classified as productive when the CDR3 lacked stop codons and remained in frame with V and J, and all other rearrangements were classified as non-productive. CDR3 was defined according to IMGT convention as the region running from the second conserved V-encoded cysteine to the conserved J-encoded phenylalanine. The earlier analysis of 587 of the donors excluded any sequence lacking an unambiguous match to a single V gene segment. An earlier analysis of roughly 590 of the donors called V segments functional above 56.7% productive rearrangements and segregating when the between-donor standard deviation exceeded 5%. To diagnose cytomegalovirus status from the catalog of TCR beta chain sequences, a statistical classification framework was built. V and J gene assignment, in a later analysis, came from comparing TCR nucleotide sequences with IMGT/GENE-DB human TR gene sequences. In a later analysis, CDR3 sequences and most-parsimonious VDJ recombination scenarios were assigned using the TCRdist pipeline. In a later analysis, each TCR beta chain was defined by its CDR3 amino acid sequence together with its V-gene family, and reads lacking a unique V-gene family were excluded. As a way to deal with suspected cross-contamination and a sequencing artifact, a later analysis dropped hundreds of nucleotide sequences that were highly shared and had low generation probability. In a later analysis, a clonal expansion index was calculated for each public chain from normalized within-repertoire ranks of inferred template counts. In a later analysis, generation probabilities were computed using a VDJ recombination model fitted to out-of-frame rearrangements, and the results were checked against IGoR. In a later analysis, TCR-TCR, TCR-HLA and TCR-CMV co-occurrence was scored with hypergeometric tests, and a repertoire-size bias correction was applied to TCR pairs. A later analysis estimated false discovery rates by permuting HLA or CMV assignments 20 times. In a later analysis, co-occurring TCRs were grouped using DBSCAN, with TCRdist sequence similarity added in when clustering inside HLA-allele-positive subsets. Repertoires with fewer than 30,000 or more than 120,000 public chains, plus five repertoires with anomalous nucleotide sharing, were excluded from co-occurrence clustering. In its TCRdb copy, this immuneACCESS table keeps in-frame sequences only and misses some clones. Where compared with another copy, unresolved V genes explain less than half of these, and the others have no known cause. D and trimming come from the DNA, and the V and J calls and clone size come from that table. Counted in this sample were 70,000 to 100,000 clones; around 82% of them appeared once. The top ten clonotypes cover around 2% of the sample.

In total, 630 or so healthy bone marrow donors made up the cohort. At the time of sampling, every cohort member was nominally healthy, though immune exposures that went unrecorded were likely present. The donor was CMV seronegative and was included in the group of about 350 seronegative cohort members. Each donor provided a peripheral blood sample, and peripheral blood mononuclear cells were used for TCR beta sequencing. The Qiagen DNeasy Blood Extraction Kit was used to extract genomic DNA from the blood cell samples. What was sequenced was PBMCs. This receptor was taken from a man younger than 30 in good health and CMV-seronegative.

The CDR3 protein: CASSYGDRAGNQPQHF. The base sequence is TGTGCCAGCAGCTATGGGGACAGGGCTGGCAATCAGCCCCAGCATTTT. The chain joins TRBV7-9 to TRBJ1-5, with 9 junctional bases fitting TRBD1. The germline V gene (reference sequence) sets CDR1 to SEHNR and CDR2 to FQNEAQ. The germline V end is reduced by 4 bases and the J end by 2 bases; junction bases left unmatched: 6. The CDR3 measures 16 amino acids from cysteine to phenylalanine. Only the CDR3 portion is preserved as DNA: 48 bases, with reading frame beginning at the first base.